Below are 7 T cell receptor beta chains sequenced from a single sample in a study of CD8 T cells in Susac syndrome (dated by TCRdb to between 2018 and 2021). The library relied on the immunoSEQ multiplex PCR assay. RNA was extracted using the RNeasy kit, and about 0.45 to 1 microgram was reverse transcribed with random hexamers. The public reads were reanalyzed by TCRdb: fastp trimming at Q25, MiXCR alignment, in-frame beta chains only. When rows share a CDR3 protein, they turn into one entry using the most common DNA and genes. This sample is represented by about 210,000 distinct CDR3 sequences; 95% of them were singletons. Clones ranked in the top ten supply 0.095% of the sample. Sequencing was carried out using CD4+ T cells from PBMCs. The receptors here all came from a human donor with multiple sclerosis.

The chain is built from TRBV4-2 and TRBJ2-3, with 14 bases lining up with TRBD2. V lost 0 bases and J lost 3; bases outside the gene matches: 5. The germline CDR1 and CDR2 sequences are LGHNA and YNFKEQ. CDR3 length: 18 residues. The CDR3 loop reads CASSQDGLAGGGTDTQYF. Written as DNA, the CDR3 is TGTGCCAGCAGCCAAGATGGACTAGCGGGAGGTGGAACAGATACGCAGTATTTT.

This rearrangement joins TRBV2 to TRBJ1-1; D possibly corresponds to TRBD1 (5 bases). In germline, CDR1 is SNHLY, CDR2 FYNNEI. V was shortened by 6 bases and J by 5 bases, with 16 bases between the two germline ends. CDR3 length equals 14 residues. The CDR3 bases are TGTGCCAGCAGGGGACGAGGGGATGGTACTGAAGCTTTCTTT. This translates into CASRGRGDGTEAFF.

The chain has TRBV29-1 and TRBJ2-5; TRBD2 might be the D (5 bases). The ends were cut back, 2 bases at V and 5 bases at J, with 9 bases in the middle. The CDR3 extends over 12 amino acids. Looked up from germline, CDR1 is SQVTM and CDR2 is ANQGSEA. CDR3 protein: CSVEKSGETQYF. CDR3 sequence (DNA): TGCAGCGTTGAAAAGTCGGGGGAGACCCAGTACTTC.

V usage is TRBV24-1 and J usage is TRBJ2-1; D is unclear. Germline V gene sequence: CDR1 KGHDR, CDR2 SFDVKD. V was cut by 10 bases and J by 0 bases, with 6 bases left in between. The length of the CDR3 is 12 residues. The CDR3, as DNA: TGTGCCACTGAGAGCTCCTACAATGAGCAGTTCTTC. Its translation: CATESSYNEQFF.

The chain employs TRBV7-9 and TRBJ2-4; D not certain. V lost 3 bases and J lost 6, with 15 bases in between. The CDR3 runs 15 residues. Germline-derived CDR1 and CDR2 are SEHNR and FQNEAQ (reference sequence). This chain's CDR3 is CASSFLVGNINIQYF. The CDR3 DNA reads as TGTGCCAGCAGCTTTTTAGTGGGAAATATAAACATTCAGTACTTC.

For the CDR3, the DNA is TGTGCCAGCAGTGGGACACCCAATTCACCCCTCCACTTT. Amino acids: CASSGTPNSPLHF. The chain uses TRBV27 and TRBJ1-6, with D possibly matching TRBD1 (6 bases). Germline loops: CDR1 MNHEY, CDR2 SMNVEV (reference sequence). This CDR3 is 13 amino acids long. V was clipped by 5 bases and J by 7 bases, with 9 bases between them.

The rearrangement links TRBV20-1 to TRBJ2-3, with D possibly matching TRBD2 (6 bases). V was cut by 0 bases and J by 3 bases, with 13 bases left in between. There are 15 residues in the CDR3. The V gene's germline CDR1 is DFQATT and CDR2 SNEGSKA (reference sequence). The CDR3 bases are TGCAGTGCTAGAGATCCCGTCCGGGGGACAGATACGCAGTATTTT. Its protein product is CSARDPVRGTDTQYF.